The clone carrying this T cell receptor (beta chain) was counted only a few times. The target antigen is unknown. Unmatched junction bases numbered 6, after V lost 6 bases and J lost 3 bases. CDR1 is DFQATT, CDR2 SNEGSKA, per germline (reference sequence). There are 14 residues in the CDR3. The data belong to a study of T cells after yellow fever vaccination. The 5'RACE template-switching step produced TCR cDNA and added a universal primer site and UMIs. In TCRdb, the 5' RACE reads were re-called with MiXCR into one record per CDR3 protein. The sample consists of about 360,000 distinct CDR3 sequences, around 6.4% of them appearing once. Notes on the study in general: Clones from primary vaccination mostly reappeared after the booster (96% CD4, less than 90% CD8).

The sequence derives from a man younger than 40 who received the YFV17D yellow fever vaccine. This specimen consisted of PBMCs, obtained 5 days after the yellow fever booster vaccination. The chain joins TRBV20-1 to TRBJ1-2, with 11 bases lining up with TRBD1. CDR3 nucleotides: TGCAGTGCGCGGGGACAGGGGGTTCACTATGGCTACACCTTC. This codes for CSARGQGVHYGYTF.